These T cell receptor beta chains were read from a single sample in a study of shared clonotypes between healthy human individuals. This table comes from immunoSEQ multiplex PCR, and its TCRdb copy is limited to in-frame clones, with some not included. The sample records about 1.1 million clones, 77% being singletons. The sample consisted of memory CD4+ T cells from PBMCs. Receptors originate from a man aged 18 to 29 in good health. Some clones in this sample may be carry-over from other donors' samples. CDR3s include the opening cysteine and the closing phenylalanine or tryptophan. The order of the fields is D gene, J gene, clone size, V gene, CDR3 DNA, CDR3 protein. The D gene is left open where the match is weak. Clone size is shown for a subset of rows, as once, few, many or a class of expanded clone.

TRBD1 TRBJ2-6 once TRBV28 TGTGCCAGCAGCAGGGGGCTCTCTGGGGCCAACGTCCTGACTTTC CASSRGLSGANVLTF
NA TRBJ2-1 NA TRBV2 TGTGCCAGCAGTGACGTGAGTCCCCGGCAGTTCTTC CASSDVSPRQFF
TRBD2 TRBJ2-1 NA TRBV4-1 TGCGCCAGCAGCCAATACTTAGCGGGGGCTGGGAATGAGCAGTTCTTC CASSQYLAGAGNEQFF
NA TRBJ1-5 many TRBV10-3 TGTGCCATCAGTGAGGATCGCCTTGGCAATCAGCCCCAGCATTTT CAISEDRLGNQPQHF
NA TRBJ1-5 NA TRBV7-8 TGTGCCAGCAGCTCGGACCTCAATCAGCCCCAGCATTTT CASSSDLNQPQHF
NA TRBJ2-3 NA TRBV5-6 TGTGCCAGCAGCTTGTCAATTACAGATACGCAGTATTTT CASSLSITDTQYF
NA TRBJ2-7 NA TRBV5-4 TGTGCCAGCAGCTTGGCTAGTTTCGTCCGGGACGAGCAGTACTTC CASSLASFVRDEQYF
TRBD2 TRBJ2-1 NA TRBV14 TGTGCCAGCAGCCAAATACTAGCGGCCTACAATGAGCAGTTCTTC CASSQILAAYNEQFF
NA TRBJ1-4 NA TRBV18 TGTGCCAGCTCGCCTGGAACAGGACTTAATGAAAAACTGTTTTTT CASSPGTGLNEKLFF
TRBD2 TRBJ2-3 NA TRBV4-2 TGTGCCAGCAGCCCCAGGGAGACTAGCGGGAGTGCCGGCACAGATACGCAGTATTTT CASSPRETSGSAGTDTQYF
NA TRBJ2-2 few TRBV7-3 TGTGCCAGCAGCCCTAACAGGGTATCTAGGACCGGGGAGCTGTTTTTT CASSPNRVSRTGELFF
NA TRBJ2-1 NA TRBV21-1 TGTGCCAGCAGCGTGACCGACCTTAATGAGCAGTTCTTC CASSVTDLNEQFF